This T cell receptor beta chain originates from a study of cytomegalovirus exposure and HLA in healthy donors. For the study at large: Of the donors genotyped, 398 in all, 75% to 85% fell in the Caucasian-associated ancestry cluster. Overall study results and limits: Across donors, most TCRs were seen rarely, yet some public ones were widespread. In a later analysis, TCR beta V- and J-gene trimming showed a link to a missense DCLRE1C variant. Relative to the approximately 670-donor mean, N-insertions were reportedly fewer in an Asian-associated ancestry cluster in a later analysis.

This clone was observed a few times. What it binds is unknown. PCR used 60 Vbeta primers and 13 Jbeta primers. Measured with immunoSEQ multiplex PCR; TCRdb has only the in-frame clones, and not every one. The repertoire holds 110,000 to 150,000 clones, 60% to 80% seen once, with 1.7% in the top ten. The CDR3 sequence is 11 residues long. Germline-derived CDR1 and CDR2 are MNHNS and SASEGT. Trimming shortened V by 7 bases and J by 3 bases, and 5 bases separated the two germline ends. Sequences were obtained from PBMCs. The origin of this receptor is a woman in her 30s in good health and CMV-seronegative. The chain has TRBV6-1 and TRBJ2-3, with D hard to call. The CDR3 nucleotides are TGTGCCAGCACCCAGACAGATACGCAGTATTTT. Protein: CASTQTDTQYF.